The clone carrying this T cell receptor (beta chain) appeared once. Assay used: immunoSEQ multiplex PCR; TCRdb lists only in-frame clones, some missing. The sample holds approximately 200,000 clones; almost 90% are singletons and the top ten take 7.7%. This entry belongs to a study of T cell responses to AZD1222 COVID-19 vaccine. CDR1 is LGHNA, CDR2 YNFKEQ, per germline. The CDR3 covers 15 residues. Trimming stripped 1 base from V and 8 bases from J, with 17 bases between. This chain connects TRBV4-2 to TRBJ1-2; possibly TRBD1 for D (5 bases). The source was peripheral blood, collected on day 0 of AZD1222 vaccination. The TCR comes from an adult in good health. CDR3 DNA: TGTGCCAGCAGCCAAGGGCAAGGGGAATCGGGAGGCTACACCTTC. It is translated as CASSQGQGESGGYTF.